These 30 T cell receptor beta chains were all obtained from the same sample, sequenced in a study of early T cells in non-severe SARS-CoV-2 infection (dated by TCRdb to the early 2020s). The protocol used for the library was 5' RACE. The run used a NextSeq 500. Starting from the raw public reads, TCRdb applied fastp trimming at Q25, assembled clones with MiXCR and retained in-frame beta chains. Under each unique CDR3 protein, matching rows form one entry showing the most common genes and DNA. The sample includes about 32,000 distinct CDR3 sequences, with about 5.2% observed a single time. The leading ten clones occupy around 3.8% of the sample. The sequencing input was whole blood. These TCRs come from an adult who was a healthcare worker with PCR-confirmed SARS-CoV-2 infection or an uninfected control (not recorded which).

This clonotype was recorded at least ten times. The CDR3 sequence: CASSLLRTSGNTIYF. Here the CDR3 DNA reads TGTGCCAGCAGCCTCCTTCGAACAAGTGGAAACACCATATATTTT. This chain links TRBV12-3 or TRBV12-4 with TRBJ1-3, with D hard to call. V lost 6 bases and J lost 3, with 15 bases in between. There are 15 residues in the CDR3.

This clonotype has more than one count but fewer than ten. The V call is TRBV28, the J call TRBJ2-1; no definite D call. Between the trimmed V and J ends, which lost 4 bases and 12 bases, there was a span of 13 bases. The germline CDR1 and CDR2 sequences are MDHEN and SYDVKM. The CDR3 has 12 amino acids. CDR3 bases: TGTGCCAGCAGTTCGACGGCAGATGGGCAGTTCTTC. Encoded protein: CASSSTADGQFF. Filled out from reference TRBV28 and TRBJ2-1, the complete variable domain reads DVKVTQSSRYLVKRTGEKVFLECVQDMDHENMFWYRQDPGLGLRLIYFSYDVKMKEKGDIPEGYSVSREKKERFSLILESASTNQTSMYLCASSSTADGQFFGPGTRLTVL.

The J gene is TRBJ1-2, the V gene TRBV2; tentatively, D is TRBD1 (6 bases). The CDR3 consists of 15 residues. From germline, CDR1 is SNHLY and CDR2 FYNNEI. V lost 2 bases to trimming and J lost 4 bases, with 14 bases between them. This CDR3 is CASSELGGGSYGYTF. Here the CDR3 DNA reads TGTGCCAGCAGTGAATTGGGGGGCGGATCCTATGGCTACACCTTC. Filled out from reference TRBV2 and TRBJ1-2, the complete variable domain reads EPEVTQTPSHQVTQMGQEVILRCVPISNHLYFYWYRQILGQKVEFLVSFYNNEISEKSEIFDDQFSVERPDGSNFTLKIRSTKLEDSAMYFCASSELGGGSYGYTFGSGTRLTVV.

This chain uses TRBV14 with TRBJ2-3; no clear D gene. From germline, CDR1 is SGHDN and CDR2 FVKESK. With 2 bases removed from V and 6 bases from J, the gap between germline ends came to 12 bases. This CDR3 region has 14 residues. The CDR3 is CASSQSVTTDTQYF. The CDR3 nucleotides read TGTGCCAGCAGCCAATCAGTGACAACCGATACGCAGTATTTT.

By sample fraction, this clonotype is medium-sized. V gene TRBV11-2 combines with J gene TRBJ2-7, with D possibly being TRBD1 (6 bases). Looked up from germline, CDR1 is SGHAT and CDR2 is FQNNGV. The CDR3 is 13 residues long. Trimming shortened V by 5 bases and J by 3 bases, and 11 bases separated the two germline ends. Here the CDR3 reads CASSRGHLYEQYF. The DNA for the CDR3 is TGTGCCAGCAGCCGGGGACATCTCTACGAGCAGTACTTC.

This clonotype has a count of ten or more. This chain uses TRBV20-1 with TRBJ1-3, with 9 bases that match TRBD1. The CDR3 is made up of 17 amino acids. Germline values: CDR1 DFQATT, CDR2 SNEGSKA (reference sequence). The V segment lost 1 base and the J segment 0 bases; nucleotides outside the gene matches: 7. CDR3 region: CSARGQTGGHSGNTIYF. The CDR3, as DNA: TGCAGTGCTAGAGGCCAGACAGGGGGTCACTCTGGAAACACCATATATTTT.

CDR3 sequence reads: CASSLRSVTAGELFF. CDR3 DNA: TGTGCCAGCAGTTTACGATCCGTGACGGCCGGGGAGCTGTTTTTT. The chain employs TRBV12-3 or TRBV12-4 and TRBJ2-2; D unresolved. The CDR3 has 15 residues. V lost 2 bases to trimming and J lost 6 bases, with 13 bases between them.

Many counts were recorded for this clonotype. This chain links TRBV7-6 with TRBJ2-3, with TRBD2 matching 8 bases. V gave up 5 bases and J gave up 5 bases; unmatched junction bases: 24. This CDR3 is 20 amino acids long. Germline CDR1 reads SGHVS; CDR2 reads FNYEAQ. The CDR3 DNA reads TGTGCCAGCAGCCCCCGGGGCAGCGGGAGCGGTGGAACGGTGCGAGATACGCAGTATTTT. This sequence encodes CASSPRGSGSGGTVRDTQYF.

This clonotype was detected a few times. The V call is TRBV6-5, the J call TRBJ1-2; D not certain. The CDR3 runs 15 residues. CDR1 is MNHEY, CDR2 SVGAGI, per germline. V was cut by 6 bases and J by 0 bases, with 14 bases left in between. As DNA, the CDR3 is TGTGCCAGCAGAGGTCAGAGCCTAGCTAACTATGGCTACACCTTC. This encodes CASRGQSLANYGYTF.

In this sample, this clonotype turned up many times. The chain links TRBV6-5 to TRBJ2-5; 9 bases are a match to TRBD2. V lost 1 base to trimming and J lost 5 bases; unmatched junction nucleotides: 11. The CDR3 is made up of 17 amino acids. From germline, CDR1 is MNHEY and CDR2 SVGAGI. The CDR3 reads CASSYYAVAGVSETQYF. DNA of the CDR3: TGTGCCAGCAGTTACTACGCGGTAGCGGGAGTTAGTGAGACCCAGTACTTC.

This chain connects TRBV2 to TRBJ1-5, with D perhaps matching TRBD1 (5 bases). The CDR3 length is 14 residues. Germline CDR1 and CDR2: SNHLY and FYNNEI. The V end lost 6 bases, the J end lost 5 bases, and 14 bases lay between the germline ends. The CDR3 loop is CASSAGADYQPQHF. CDR3 DNA sequence: TGTGCCAGCAGCGCTGGGGCCGATTATCAGCCCCAGCATTTT.

In its sample, this clonotype was seen many times. The rearrangement links TRBV4-2 to TRBJ1-2, with D tentatively TRBD1 (5 bases). CDR3 length equals 13 residues. V lost 1 base and J lost 3, with 6 bases in between. CDR1 is LGHNA, CDR2 YNFKEQ, per germline. For the CDR3, the DNA is TGTGCCAGCAGCCAAGTGGGGGACTATGGCTACACCTTC. Translated: CASSQVGDYGYTF.

This clonotype rates as medium-sized. The rearrangement links TRBV12-3 or TRBV12-4 to TRBJ2-1, with 8 bases aligning to TRBD1. After removal of 4 bases from V and 6 bases from J, the junction contained 8 bases not matched to a gene. CDR3 size: 15 residues. The CDR3 reads CASSYPGGKPNEQFF. The CDR3, as DNA: TGTGCCAGCAGTTACCCAGGGGGCAAGCCCAATGAGCAGTTCTTC.

In this sample, this clonotype turned up a few times. The chain joins TRBV4-2 to TRBJ2-1, with TRBD2 matching 9 bases. Germline V CDR1 and CDR2: LGHNA, YNFKEQ. Losses at the gene ends were 0 bases for V and 3 bases for J; bases not matched to a gene: 9. The CDR3 runs 18 residues. For the CDR3, the DNA is TGTGCCAGCAGCCAAGATACCGGCGGGAGGGCCTTCTACAATGAGCAGTTCTTC. Translating gives CASSQDTGGRAFYNEQFF.

This clonotype occurred many times. This chain joins TRBV7-2 and TRBJ2-7; TRBD2 aligns across 11 bases. The CDR3 loop spans 15 amino acids. CDR1 and CDR2 (germline): SGHTA, FQGNSA. The junction had 9 bases not matched to a gene; V was cut back by 4 bases and J by 7 bases. The CDR3 protein is CASSSRASGGIEQYF. CDR3 sequence (DNA): TGTGCCAGCAGCTCACGAGCTAGCGGGGGGATAGAGCAGTACTTC.

This clonotype was observed many times. V is TRBV7-2 and J is TRBJ2-2, with TRBD2 as a possible D gene (5 bases). Germline V gene sequence: CDR1 SGHTA, CDR2 FQGNSA. The CDR3 has 16 amino acids. Between the trimmed V and J ends, which lost 5 bases and 0 bases, there was a span of 13 bases. The CDR3 region has the DNA TGTGCCAGCAGCCCCGTCCGAGGGACGAACACCGGGGAGCTGTTTTTT. It yields the protein CASSPVRGTNTGELFF. The full variable domain, rest sourced from reference TRBV7-2 and TRBJ2-2, is GAGVSQSPSNKVTEKGKDVELRCDPISGHTALYWYRQSLGQGLEFLIYFQGNSAPDKSGLPSDRFSAERTGGSVSTLTIQRTQQEDSAVYLCASSPVRGTNTGELFFGEGSRLTVL.

Many counts were recorded for this clonotype. The chain joins TRBV10-3 to TRBJ2-7, with 7 bases lining up with TRBD1. Losses at the gene ends were 2 bases for V and 0 bases for J; bases not matched to a gene: 4. Germline V gives CDR1 ENHRY, CDR2 SYGVKD. This CDR3 contains 15 residues. The CDR3, as DNA: TGTGCCATCAGTGAGGGACAGGTTAACTCCTACGAGCAGTACTTC. Protein sequence: CAISEGQVNSYEQYF.

The sample holds many counts of this clonotype. The chain employs TRBV18 and TRBJ1-2; possible D gene TRBD1, 6 bases. The CDR3 is 16 amino acids. Germline CDR1 is KGHSH and CDR2 is LQKENI. Trimming stripped 2 bases from V and 0 bases from J, with 13 bases between. CDR3 sequence: CASSPGDRKPNYGYTF. The CDR3, as DNA: TGTGCCAGCTCACCAGGAGACAGGAAACCTAACTATGGCTACACCTTC.

This clonotype occurred a few times. J is TRBJ1-5 and V is TRBV7-2; TRBD1 might be the D (5 bases). The V end was cut by 1 base, the J end by 1 base, with 8 bases between. This CDR3 is built from 15 residues. Germline lookup yields CDR1 SGHTA and CDR2 FQGNSA. The CDR3 sequence is CASSLEGLSNQPQHF. CDR3 DNA sequence: TGTGCCAGCAGCTTAGAGGGGCTAAGCAATCAGCCCCAGCATTTT.

V is TRBV20-1 and J is TRBJ2-1; 10 nucleotides align to TRBD2. CDR1 and CDR2 (germline): DFQATT, SNEGSKA (reference sequence). The CDR3 is made up of 18 amino acids. The V segment lost 5 bases and the J segment 9 bases; nucleotides outside the gene matches: 22. The CDR3 sequence is CSAPPLRLAGRYIGEQFF. The CDR3 nucleotides read TGCAGTGCTCCTCCTCTGCGACTAGCGGGTCGCTACATAGGTGAGCAGTTCTTC.

This clonotype was observed many times. The germline gene is not matched at one end of the junction; a read error may be the cause. The chain carries TRBV6-2 or TRBV6-3 and TRBJ1-5; tentatively, D is TRBD1 (5 bases). The CDR3 consists of 13 residues. The germline gives CDR1 MNHEY, CDR2 SVGEGT. In nucleotides, the CDR3 is TGTGCCAGCAGTTATCAGGACAATCAGCACCAGCATTTT. It is translated as CASSYQDNQHQHF.

This clonotype was seen many times. The V gene is TRBV28, the J gene TRBJ2-3, with D maybe TRBD2 (7 bases). The germline V and J ends were trimmed by 5 bases and 5 bases, with 17 bases remaining between them. The germline CDR1 and CDR2 sequences are MDHEN and SYDVKM. The CDR3 is 15 amino acids. The CDR3 spells CASSPRGGGGDTQYF. In nucleotides, the CDR3 is TGTGCCAGCAGTCCCCGAGGGGGGGGTGGAGATACGCAGTATTTT.

The table lists this clonotype with a few counts. The rearrangement links TRBV2 to TRBJ1-4; weak D call: TRBD1 (5 bases). Germline V gene sequence: CDR1 SNHLY, CDR2 FYNNEI. The CDR3 extends over 14 amino acids. The V end lost 5 bases, the J end lost 8 bases, and 15 bases lay between the germline ends. CDR3 loop: CASSSGTLTEKLFF. Here the CDR3 DNA reads TGTGCCAGCAGTTCCGGGACTCTAACAGAAAAACTGTTTTTT.

CDR3 amino acids: CSVRGTSGNSGNEQFF. The CDR3 coding sequence is TGCAGCGTGAGGGGGACTAGCGGGAACTCGGGGAATGAGCAGTTCTTC. The V and J genes are TRBV29-1 and TRBJ2-1, with 13 bases matching TRBD2. V lost 6 bases and J lost 7; bases outside the gene matches: 12. The germline V gene has CDR1 SQVTM and CDR2 ANQGSEA. CDR3 length equals 16 residues.

This clonotype was found many times. This chain links TRBV11-2 with TRBJ2-1; the match to TRBD2 covers 14 bases. The V and J ends lost 3 bases and 8 bases, in that order; junction bases with no gene match: 9. Germline CDR1 and CDR2: SGHAT and FQNNGV. This CDR3 spans 17 amino acids. The CDR3 DNA is TGTGCCAGCAGCTTTTCCGGGACTAGCGGGAGTGTGGATGAGCAGTTCTTC. It specifies CASSFSGTSGSVDEQFF. Based on the CDR3 plus reference TRBV11-2 and TRBJ2-1, the full variable domain is EAGVAQSPRYKIIEKRQSVAFWCNPISGHATLYWYQQILGQGPKLLIQFQNNGVVDDSQLPKDRFSAERLKGVDSTLKIQPAKLEDSAVYLCASSFSGTSGSVDEQFFGPGTRLTVL.

The table lists this clonotype with many counts. This chain uses TRBV7-9 with TRBJ2-1; 8 positions match TRBD2. Trimming cost V 3 bases and J 6 bases; bases outside gene matches: 16. Germline CDR1 reads SEHNR; CDR2 reads FQNEAQ (reference sequence). This CDR3 is 18 amino acids long. The CDR3 is CASSLGATSGSGGNEQFF. The CDR3 DNA follows: TGTGCCAGCAGCTTGGGAGCCACAAGCGGGAGCGGAGGCAATGAGCAGTTCTTC.

The chain is built from TRBV12-3 or TRBV12-4 and TRBJ1-3; TRBD1 might be the D (6 bases). CDR3 length: 16 amino acids. Trimming took off 3 bases at V and 0 bases at J, with 12 bases between the two ends. For the CDR3, the DNA is TGTGCCAGCAGTTTTGACAGGTCTCACTCTGGAAACACCATATATTTT. This encodes CASSFDRSHSGNTIYF.

The chain links TRBV27 to TRBJ2-7; D possibly corresponds to TRBD1 (7 bases). CDR3 length: 14 amino acids. V was pared by 6 bases and J by 2 bases, with 14 bases between. The germline V gene encodes CDR1 MNHEY and CDR2 SMNVEV (reference sequence). The CDR3 spells CASSHQGGPYEQYF. As DNA, the CDR3 is TGTGCCAGCAGCCATCAGGGGGGCCCCTACGAGCAGTACTTC.

This clonotype was found many times. This chain connects TRBV12-3 or TRBV12-4 to TRBJ1-3, with D hard to call. The V end lost 6 bases, the J end lost 2 bases, and 14 bases lay between the germline ends. The CDR3 contains 15 residues. DNA of the CDR3: TGTGCCAGCAGAGACCGAAGGGTCACTGGAAACACCATATATTTT. Its protein is CASRDRRVTGNTIYF.

This clonotype was recorded at least ten times. The V and J genes are TRBV18 and TRBJ2-7; TRBD2 is a possible D gene (5 bases). Germline V gene data show CDR1 as KGHSH and CDR2 as LQKENI. V was clipped by 6 bases and J by 9 bases, with 24 bases between them. CDR3 size: 15 residues. The CDR3 DNA sequence: TGTGCCAGCTCTCGGGGATCCGGGCCGGGTAACTGGCAGTACTTC. Translation: CASSRGSGPGNWQYF.